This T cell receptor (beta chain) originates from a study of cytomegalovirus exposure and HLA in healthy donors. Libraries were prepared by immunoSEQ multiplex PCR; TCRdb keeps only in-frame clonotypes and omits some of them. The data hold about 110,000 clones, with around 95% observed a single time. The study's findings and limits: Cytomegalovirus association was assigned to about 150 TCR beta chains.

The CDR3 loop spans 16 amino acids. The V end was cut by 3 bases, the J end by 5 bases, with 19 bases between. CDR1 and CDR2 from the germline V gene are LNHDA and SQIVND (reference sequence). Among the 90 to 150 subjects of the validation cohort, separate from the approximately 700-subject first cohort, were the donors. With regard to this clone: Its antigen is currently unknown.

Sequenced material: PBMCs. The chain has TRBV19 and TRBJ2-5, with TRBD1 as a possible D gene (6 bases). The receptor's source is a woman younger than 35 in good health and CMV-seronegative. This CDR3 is CASSIRSGVNGETQYF. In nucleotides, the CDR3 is TGTGCCAGTAGTATCAGGTCAGGGGTCAATGGGGAGACCCAGTACTTC.